This TCR beta chain comes out of a study of CD8 T cells in ankylosing spondylitis. Study results and caveats: Made up of several highly homologous variants, a TCR beta motif appeared characteristic of ankylosing spondylitis blood. Matched ankylosing spondylitis synovial fluid reportedly contained a significantly enriched population of disease-linked clones.

Concerning this clonotype itself: No antigen is known for it.

Construction of TCR beta libraries was performed using quantitative 5'-RACE with molecular barcodes. TCRdb redid the calling of the 5' RACE reads with MiXCR, one entry per CDR3 protein. The data hold fewer than 550,000 distinct CDR3 sequences, with over 4% observed a single time. The germline gives CDR1 SGHAT, CDR2 FQDESV (reference sequence). CDR3 length: 18 amino acids. V was trimmed by 2 bases and J by 6 bases, leaving 23 bases between them. Sequenced material: blood, either unsorted or a sorted T cell fraction (not recorded which). This receptor was identified in a male donor with ankylosing spondylitis. The chain is built from TRBV11-1 and TRBJ2-1; D may be TRBD2 (6 bases). For the CDR3, the DNA is TGTGCCAGCAGCTTATTGACCGTAATTGGGACTTCACCCAATGAGCAGTTCTTC. Amino acids: CASSLLTVIGTSPNEQFF.